This T cell receptor beta chain originates from a study of CD8+ T cells in alopecia areata. Study-wide results and limits: Lesional scalp, especially alopecia totalis/universalis, showed higher clonality than normal scalp. Within the top 100, expanded CD8+ clones significantly decreased with tofacitinib, as did scalp clonality.

Extraction of RNA preceded its reverse transcription into cDNA, which served as the sequencing template. The table came from immunoSEQ multiplex PCR; TCRdb's copy has only in-frame clones and leaves some out. Among about 190,000 clones listed, 60% were seen once. Germline V gene data show CDR1 as SGHRS and CDR2 as YFSETQ. The CDR3 extends over 14 amino acids. Trimming stripped 3 bases from V and 2 bases from J, with 12 bases between. Documented treatment: oral pan-JAK inhibitor, 5-10 mg twice daily. Only a few counts were recorded for this clone. The antigen remains undetermined. The material was CD4+ T cells sorted from blood, obtained at week 24, from a patient treated with tofacitinib. This TCR was sampled from a human donor with alopecia areata. J is TRBJ2-7 and V is TRBV5-1; D call uncertain. CDR3 amino acids: CASSSGRNPYEQYF. The CDR3 DNA is TGCGCCAGCAGCTCAGGACGGAACCCCTACGAGCAGTACTTC.